What follows are 21 T cell receptor beta chains derived from one specimen sequenced in a study of blood T cell repertoires in COVID-19. The data were produced by immunoSEQ multiplex PCR, yet TCRdb's version contains in-frame clones alone and is incomplete. The data show tens of thousands of clones, about 87% seen once. Sequencing was done on a sample of peripheral blood. The receptors were sampled from a human donor in a cohort sampled during active COVID-19.

The V and J genes are TRBV18 and TRBJ2-1; 7 bases agree with TRBD2. From germline, CDR1 is KGHSH and CDR2 LQKENI. CDR3 length: 12 amino acids. The trim removed 6 bases at V and 8 bases at J, leaving 4 bases unmatched. The CDR3 region is CASSPSGHEQFF. CDR3 DNA sequence: TGTGCCAGCTCTCCTAGCGGCCATGAGCAGTTCTTC.

Concerning this clone itself: This sample includes further DNA sequences coding for the same CDR3. This chain joins TRBV7-2 and TRBJ2-1; the D gene is possibly TRBD2 (6 bases). This CDR3 is 14 amino acids long. CDR1 and CDR2 from the germline V gene are SGHTA and FQGNSA. V dropped 4 bases and J dropped 3 bases, with 10 bases sitting between them. This chain's CDR3 is CASSSRTIYNEQFF. The CDR3 bases are TGTGCCAGCAGCTCTCGGACTATCTACAATGAGCAGTTCTTC.

V and J are TRBV7-9 and TRBJ2-7; TRBD1 matches at 7 bases. The J segment lost 7 bases and the V segment lost 5 bases, leaving 8 bases of the junction unmatched. The CDR3 totals 13 residues. Germline V lookup: CDR1 SEHNR, CDR2 FQNEAQ (reference sequence). DNA of the CDR3: TGTGCCAGCAGCCCGGGGACAGTTGGGGAGCAGTACTTC. This gives the protein CASSPGTVGEQYF.

This clone was recorded a few times. The V call is TRBV24-1, the J call TRBJ2-7; 9 positions agree with TRBD2. Germline lookup yields CDR1 KGHDR and CDR2 SFDVKD. The CDR3 contains 13 residues. The V and J ends lost 4 bases and 6 bases, in that order; junction bases with no gene match: 3. DNA for the CDR3: TGTGCCACCAGTGACCCGACTAGCGGCGAGCAGTACTTC. Residues: CATSDPTSGEQYF.

The chain employs TRBV7-9 and TRBJ2-1; unclear D gene. Trimming stripped 8 bases from V and 4 bases from J, with 15 bases between. This CDR3 has 14 amino acids. Germline V gene lookup returns CDR1 SEHNR and CDR2 FQNEAQ (reference sequence). DNA for the CDR3: TGTGCCAGCGACGGAGCCACCCTTTACAATGAGCAGTTCTTC. This encodes CASDGATLYNEQFF.

V gene TRBV7-2 combines with J gene TRBJ2-1; perhaps TRBD1 as D (6 bases). CDR1 and CDR2 from the germline V gene are SGHTA and FQGNSA. With 6 bases removed from V and 7 bases from J, the gap between germline ends came to 13 bases. This CDR3 comprises 13 residues. For the CDR3, the DNA is TGTGCCAGCAGACCCCCTCAGGGGAATGAGCAGTTCTTC. This gives the protein CASRPPQGNEQFF.

V and J are TRBV6-5 and TRBJ2-3; 8 nucleotides align to TRBD1. The CDR3 spans 14 residues. V lost 4 bases and J lost 1; bases outside the gene matches: 1. The germline CDR1 and CDR2 sequences are MNHEY and SVGAGI. As DNA, the CDR3 is TGTGCCAGCAGTTCGACAGGGGGCACAGATACGCAGTATTTT. This sequence encodes CASSSTGGTDTQYF.

The V gene is TRBV5-1, the J gene TRBJ1-4, with D perhaps matching TRBD1 (5 bases). V shed 3 bases and J shed 8 bases, with 14 bases lying between them. This CDR3 comprises 14 residues. Germline-derived CDR1 and CDR2 are SGHRS and YFSETQ. The CDR3 sequence is CASSSGDWNEKLFF. The DNA for the CDR3 is TGCGCCAGCAGCTCGGGGGACTGGAACGAAAAACTGTTTTTT.

The rearrangement links TRBV7-3 to TRBJ2-5; D may be TRBD2 (6 bases). Germline CDR1 reads SGHTA; CDR2 reads FQGTGA. CDR3 length: 14 amino acids. V dropped 3 bases and J dropped 7 bases, with 15 bases sitting between them. CDR3 protein: CASSFLHTRGTQYF. In nucleotides, the CDR3 is TGTGCCAGCAGCTTCTTGCACACGCGGGGGACCCAGTACTTC.

The V and J genes are TRBV5-1 and TRBJ2-7; TRBD2 matches 10 bases. V gave up 3 bases and J gave up 3 bases; unmatched junction bases: 6. The length of the CDR3 is 15 residues. In germline, CDR1 is SGHRS, CDR2 YFSETQ. The CDR3 region is CASSSTGTSDYEQYF. CDR3 nucleotides: TGCGCCAGCAGCTCCACCGGGACTAGCGACTACGAGCAGTACTTC.

The chain employs TRBV11-2 and TRBJ2-7; 8 nucleotides agree with TRBD2. The CDR3 length is 15 residues. Trimming at V came to 2 bases and at J to 6 bases, leaving 9 bases not matched to a gene. Germline CDR1 and CDR2: SGHAT and FQNNGV. The CDR3 DNA is TGTGCCAGCAGCTTACGGGCGGGAGGTCTAGGCGAGCAGTACTTC. It yields the protein CASSLRAGGLGEQYF.

The gene calls are TRBV18 and TRBJ2-4, with 14 bases that match TRBD2. This CDR3 has 17 amino acids. Germline V CDR1 and CDR2: KGHSH, LQKENI. Trimming at V came to 2 bases and at J to 6 bases, leaving 6 bases not matched to a gene. The CDR3 bases are TGTGCCAGCTCACCAGGGGGGACTAGCGGGAGTAGAAACATTCAGTACTTC. Translating it yields CASSPGGTSGSRNIQYF.

The rearrangement links TRBV9 to TRBJ2-6, with D possibly TRBD1 on 8 matching bases. This CDR3 comprises 18 residues. Germline assignment: CDR1 SGDLS and CDR2 YYNGEE. Trimming cost V 0 bases and J 0 bases, with 13 bases left between them. The DNA of the CDR3 is TGTGCCAGCAGCGTAGGACAGGGGAGGGTCTCTGGGGCCAACGTCCTGACTTTC. Its protein product is CASSVGQGRVSGANVLTF. The entire variable domain, with the rest obtained from reference TRBV9 and TRBJ2-6, is as follows: DSGVTQTPKHLITATGQRVTLRCSPRSGDLSVYWYQQSLDQGLQFLIQYYNGEERAKGNILERFSAQQFPDLHSELNLSSLELGDSALYFCASSVGQGRVSGANVLTFGAGSRLTVL.

The chain is built from TRBV9 and TRBJ2-2; 11 nucleotides match TRBD2. Germline-derived CDR1 and CDR2 are SGDLS and YYNGEE. Losses at the gene ends were 7 bases for V and 4 bases for J; bases not matched to a gene: 9. This CDR3 region has 16 residues. CDR3 residues: CASSVGLAESTGELFF. Here the CDR3 DNA reads TGTGCCAGCTCAGTGGGACTAGCGGAGTCCACCGGGGAGCTGTTTTTT.

The chain is built from TRBV7-2 and TRBJ2-1; 8 bases fit TRBD1. Trimming at V came to 5 bases and at J to 6 bases, leaving 3 bases not matched to a gene. In germline, CDR1 is SGHTA, CDR2 FQGNSA. This CDR3 spans 13 amino acids. The chain's CDR3 is CASSTDRANEQFF. Written as DNA, the CDR3 is TGTGCCAGCAGCACGGACAGGGCCAATGAGCAGTTCTTC.

In DNA form, the CDR3 reads TGCAGCGTTGAATTCCCGTCGAGCGAGCAGTACTTC. Translated, it gives CSVEFPSSEQYF. The genes are TRBV29-1 and TRBJ2-7; D is undetermined. There are 12 residues in the CDR3. CDR1 is SQVTM and CDR2 is ANQGSEA in the germline V gene. The V end lost 2 bases, the J end lost 6 bases, and 11 bases lay between the germline ends.

CDR3: CASTTGGMNTEAFF. The CDR3 nucleotides are TGTGCCAGCACCACAGGGGGGATGAACACTGAAGCTTTCTTT. The V gene is TRBV28, the J gene TRBJ1-1, with 8 bases identical to TRBD1. Germline CDR1 reads MDHEN; CDR2 reads SYDVKM. The CDR3 has 14 residues. With 7 bases clipped from V and 0 bases from J, the junction kept 4 bases outside the gene matches. Complete variable domain (other parts from reference TRBV28 and TRBJ1-1): DVKVTQSSRYLVKRTGEKVFLECVQDMDHENMFWYRQDPGLGLRLIYFSYDVKMKEKGDIPEGYSVSREKKERFSLILESASTNQTSMYLCASTTGGMNTEAFFGQGTRLTVV.

This clone showed up just once. This rearrangement joins TRBV7-3 to TRBJ2-1; the match to TRBD2 covers 8 bases. From germline, CDR1 is SGHTA and CDR2 FQGTGA. J was trimmed by 8 bases and V by 6 bases; bases with no gene match: 6. The CDR3 spans 13 residues. The CDR3 DNA follows: TGTGCCAGCAGGGGTAGCGGGAAAGATGAGCAGTTCTTC. It yields the protein CASRGSGKDEQFF.

This clone was picked up a small number of times. The chain employs TRBV3-1 (or the pseudogene TRBV3-2) and TRBJ2-1; perhaps TRBD2 as D (5 bases). The CDR3 is 11 amino acids. Trimming removed 3 bases at V and 14 bases at J, with 11 bases between. Germline CDR1 reads LGHDT; CDR2 reads YNNKEL (reference sequence). The CDR3 nucleotides are TGTGCCAGCAGCCAGGTAGCGAGGAAGTTCTTC. Translation: CASSQVARKFF.

The chain recombines TRBV2 with TRBJ2-7; D perhaps matches TRBD1 (7 bases). This CDR3 has 16 residues. With 4 bases removed from V and 3 bases from J, the gap between germline ends came to 19 bases. Germline CDR1 reads SNHLY; CDR2 reads FYNNEI. In nucleotides, the CDR3 is TGTGCCAGCAGTGGAACCCAGGGGGGCAGAGGCTACGAGCAGTACTTC. It specifies CASSGTQGGRGYEQYF.

The gene calls are TRBV28 and TRBJ2-1; 8 bases fit TRBD2. There are 14 residues in the CDR3. The V gene's germline CDR1 is MDHEN and CDR2 SYDVKM. The trim removed 10 bases at V and 1 base at J, leaving 6 bases unmatched. The CDR3 reads CAIQAGVSYNEQFF. CDR3 coding DNA: TGTGCCATCCAAGCGGGAGTATCCTACAATGAGCAGTTCTTC.